A single sample gave rise to the 11 T cell receptor beta chains below, sequenced in a study of kidney transplant recipient with SARS-CoV-2 infection. TCRdb reprocessed the reads via MiXCR and lists one record per CDR3 protein. The sample comprises approximately 240,000 distinct CDR3 sequences, 29% of which are singletons, and nearly 7.5% rests with the top ten. The source was a blood sample, collected at baseline and around day 120 from a kidney transplant recipient. These receptors were collected from a male patient aged 25-45 years who had COVID-19 and was a kidney transplant recipient. The graft donor may account for some of the T cells.

The chain employs TRBV6-5 and TRBJ2-5; TRBD1 matches 10 bases. V lost 5 bases, J lost 5 bases, and 8 bases stayed unmatched. The V gene's germline CDR1 is MNHEY and CDR2 SVGAGI. The CDR3 loop spans 15 amino acids. Written as DNA, the CDR3 is TGTGCCAGCAGTGATAGACAGGGGGCTTGGGAGACCCAGTACTTC. Its translation is CASSDRQGAWETQYF.

A remark on this clonotype: A read error may explain this, as a much larger clone is one base away. V gene TRBV6-1 combines with J gene TRBJ2-7, with 8 bases lining up with TRBD1. Germline CDR1 MNHNS, CDR2 SASEGT. V lost 3 bases, J lost 1 base, and 2 bases stayed unmatched. The CDR3 extends over 14 amino acids. The CDR3 loop is CASSDYRGSYEQYF. The CDR3 DNA reads as TGTGCCAGCAGTGACTACAGGGGGTCCTACGAGCAGTACTTC.

This clonotype occurred many times. The V call is TRBV12-3 or TRBV12-4, the J call TRBJ2-7; 10 nucleotides line up with TRBD2. The CDR3 runs to 13 residues. The V gene end was trimmed by 5 bases and the J gene end by 9 bases; junction bases not matched to a gene: 7. The CDR3 DNA reads TGTGCCAGCAGTCCCGGAGTAGCGGGGGGGCAGTACTTC. It encodes CASSPGVAGGQYF.

Details on this clonotype: This could be a read error, since a much larger clone is one nucleotide away. The CDR3 does not end in the conserved phenylalanine or tryptophan, so this is likely a read error. This sequence joins TRBV3-1 and TRBJ2-7; 8 bases fit TRBD2. J gave up 7 bases and V 1 base, and 9 bases lay outside the gene matches. The germline V gene has CDR1 LGHDT and CDR2 YNNKEL (reference sequence). The CDR3 spans 15 residues. CDR3 residues: CASSQGFISGKEQYL. The CDR3, as DNA: TGTGCCAGCAGCCAAGGATTTATTAGCGGGAAGGAGCAGTACCTC.

Note on this clonotype: One base away lies a much larger clone, so this may be a sequencing read error. The chain has TRBV25-1 and TRBJ2-3; D might be TRBD2 (5 bases). This CDR3 contains 9 residues. Germline CDR1 is MGHDK and CDR2 is SYGVNS. In DNA form, the CDR3 reads TGTACCAGCGGAGATACGCAGTATTTT. Translation: CTSGDTQYF.

This clonotype was counted between two and nine times. A much larger clonotype is one base distant, so this may be a read error. V is TRBV7-1 and J is TRBJ1-2; D might be TRBD1 (5 bases). TRBV7-1 is labeled an ORF, and its function is uncertain. The V gene lost 5 bases and the J gene lost 4 bases, with 23 bases spanning the gap. The CDR3 contains 17 residues. This CDR3 reads CASSLSLHGGKTYGYTF. The CDR3 DNA is TGTGCCAGCAGCCTGTCTCTTCACGGGGGAAAGACCTATGGCTACACCTTC.

This sequence joins TRBV28 and TRBJ2-1; D is uncertain. Trimming took off 3 bases at V and 5 bases at J, with 5 bases between the two ends. The germline gives CDR1 MDHEN, CDR2 SYDVKM. This CDR3 spans 12 amino acids. CDR3 amino acids: CASSLSNNEQFF. For the CDR3, the DNA is TGTGCCAGCAGTTTGTCCAACAATGAGCAGTTCTTC.

As concerns this clonotype: The junction shows a germline mismatch at one end, possibly a read error. The V and J genes are TRBV24-1 and TRBJ2-1, with 8 bases matching TRBD1. Germline lookup yields CDR1 KGHDR and CDR2 SFDVKD. There are 18 residues in the CDR3. In nucleotides, the CDR3 is TGTGCCACCAGTGAGGACAGGGCCGAGAGGTTAGGGTTCAATGAGCAGTCCTTC. Translating it yields CATSEDRAERLGFNEQSF.

A remark on this clonotype: This could be a read error, since a much larger clone is one nucleotide away. The chain links TRBV5-6 to TRBJ1-2; no firm D call. This CDR3 is built from 16 residues. Trimming pared 7 bases from V and 6 bases from J, leaving 25 bases between. In germline, CDR1 is SGHDT, CDR2 YYEEEE. CDR3: CASLPYNSRKTHGYTF. The CDR3 DNA follows: TGTGCCAGCCTACCCTACAATAGTCGAAAGACCCATGGCTACACCTTC. Supplemented by reference TRBV5-6 and TRBJ1-2, the full variable domain reads DAGVTQSPTHLIKTRGQQVTLRCSPKSGHDTVSWYQQALGQGPQFIFQYYEEEERQRGNFPDRFSGHQFPNYSSELNVNALLLGDSALYLCASLPYNSRKTHGYTFGSGTRLTVV.

This clonotype was seen at least ten times. The CDR3 bases are TGTGCCAGCAGCCAAGATGCTAGCTCCTACAATGAGCAGTTCTTC. It yields the protein CASSQDASSYNEQFF. The V and J genes are TRBV3-1 and TRBJ2-1; D unresolved. The V and J ends lost 0 bases and 0 bases respectively, with 6 bases between them. The CDR3 covers 15 residues. Looked up from germline, CDR1 is LGHDT and CDR2 is YNNKEL (reference sequence).

At least ten counts were recorded for this clonotype. J is TRBJ1-2 and V is TRBV6-2 or TRBV6-3; TRBD1 might be the D (6 bases). The V and J ends lost 2 bases and 0 bases respectively, with 10 bases between them. The germline V gene has CDR1 MNHEY and CDR2 SVGEGT. The CDR3 runs 15 residues. In DNA form, the CDR3 reads TGTGCCAGCAGTTACGAGCCAGGGGCTAACTATGGCTACACCTTC. As protein: CASSYEPGANYGYTF.